Listed here is a single TCR beta chain. This sample is drawn from a study of patients and donors after allogeneic stem cell transplantation. The CDR3 runs to 15 residues. Trimming took 5 bases from V and 2 from J, leaving 14 bases between them. Germline assignment: CDR1 SGHVS and CDR2 FNYEAQ. One entry per CDR3 protein results from TCRdb running MiXCR on the RT-PCR reads. Altogether roughly 150,000 distinct CDR3 sequences are present, approximately 24% being singletons, with the ten largest covering roughly 26%. The TCR was taken from a human donor who was either an allogeneic HSCT recipient or a stem cell or donor lymphocyte infusion donor (not recorded which). It is not recorded whose cells these are; they may come from a transplant donor. Sequencing was done on a sample of blood, either unsorted or a sorted T cell fraction (not recorded which). This chain joins TRBV7-6 and TRBJ2-3; D not certain. The DNA of the CDR3 is TGTGCCAGCAGCCCATCTGCGCCGCTCACAGATACGCAGTATTTT. Translating gives CASSPSAPLTDTQYF.